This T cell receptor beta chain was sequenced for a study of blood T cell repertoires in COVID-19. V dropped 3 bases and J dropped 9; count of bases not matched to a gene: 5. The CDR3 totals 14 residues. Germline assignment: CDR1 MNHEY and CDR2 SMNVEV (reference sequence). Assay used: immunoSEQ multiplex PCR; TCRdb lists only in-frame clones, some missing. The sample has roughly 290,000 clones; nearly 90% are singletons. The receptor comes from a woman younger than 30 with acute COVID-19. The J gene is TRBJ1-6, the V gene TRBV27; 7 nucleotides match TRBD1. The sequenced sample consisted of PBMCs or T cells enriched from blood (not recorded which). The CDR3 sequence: CASSFDRDPSPLHF. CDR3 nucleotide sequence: TGTGCCAGCAGTTTCGACAGGGATCCTTCACCCCTCCACTTT.